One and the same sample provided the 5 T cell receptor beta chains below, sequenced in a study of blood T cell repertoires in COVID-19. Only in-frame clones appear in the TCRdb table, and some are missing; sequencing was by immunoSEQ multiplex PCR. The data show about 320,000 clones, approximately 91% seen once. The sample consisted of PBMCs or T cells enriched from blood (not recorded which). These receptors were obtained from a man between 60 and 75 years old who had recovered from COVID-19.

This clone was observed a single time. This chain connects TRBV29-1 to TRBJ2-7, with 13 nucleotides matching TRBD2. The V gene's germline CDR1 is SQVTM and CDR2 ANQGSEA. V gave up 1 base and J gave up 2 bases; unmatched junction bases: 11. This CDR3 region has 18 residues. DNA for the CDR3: TGCAGCGTTGAAGTTTCCGGGACTAGCGGGACCTGGGCCTACGAGCAGTACTTC. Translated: CSVEVSGTSGTWAYEQYF.

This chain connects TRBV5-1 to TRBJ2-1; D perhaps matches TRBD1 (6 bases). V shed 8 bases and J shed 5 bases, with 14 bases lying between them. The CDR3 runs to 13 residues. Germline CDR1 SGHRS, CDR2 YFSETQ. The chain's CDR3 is CASRTRTDNEQFF. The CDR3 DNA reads TGCGCCAGTCGGACCCGGACAGACAATGAGCAGTTCTTC.

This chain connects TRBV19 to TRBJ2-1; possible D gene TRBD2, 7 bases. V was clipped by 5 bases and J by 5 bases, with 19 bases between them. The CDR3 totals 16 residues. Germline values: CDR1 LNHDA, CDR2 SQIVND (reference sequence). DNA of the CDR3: TGTGCCAGTAGTCCTTGGGGGGGGGCGAAGGACAATGAGCAGTTCTTC. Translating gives CASSPWGGAKDNEQFF.

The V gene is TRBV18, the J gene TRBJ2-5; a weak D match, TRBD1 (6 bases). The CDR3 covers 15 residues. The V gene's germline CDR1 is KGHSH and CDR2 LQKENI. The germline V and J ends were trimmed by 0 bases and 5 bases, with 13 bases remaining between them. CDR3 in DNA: TGTGCCAGCTCACCACCTTCAGGGGCAAGGGAGACCCAGTACTTC. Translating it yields CASSPPSGARETQYF.

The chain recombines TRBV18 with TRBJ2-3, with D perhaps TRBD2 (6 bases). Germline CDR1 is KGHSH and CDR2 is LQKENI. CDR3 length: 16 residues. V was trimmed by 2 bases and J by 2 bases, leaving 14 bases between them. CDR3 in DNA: TGTGCCAGCTCACCAGTGGGCGGGAACCCCACAGATACGCAGTATTTT. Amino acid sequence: CASSPVGGNPTDTQYF.